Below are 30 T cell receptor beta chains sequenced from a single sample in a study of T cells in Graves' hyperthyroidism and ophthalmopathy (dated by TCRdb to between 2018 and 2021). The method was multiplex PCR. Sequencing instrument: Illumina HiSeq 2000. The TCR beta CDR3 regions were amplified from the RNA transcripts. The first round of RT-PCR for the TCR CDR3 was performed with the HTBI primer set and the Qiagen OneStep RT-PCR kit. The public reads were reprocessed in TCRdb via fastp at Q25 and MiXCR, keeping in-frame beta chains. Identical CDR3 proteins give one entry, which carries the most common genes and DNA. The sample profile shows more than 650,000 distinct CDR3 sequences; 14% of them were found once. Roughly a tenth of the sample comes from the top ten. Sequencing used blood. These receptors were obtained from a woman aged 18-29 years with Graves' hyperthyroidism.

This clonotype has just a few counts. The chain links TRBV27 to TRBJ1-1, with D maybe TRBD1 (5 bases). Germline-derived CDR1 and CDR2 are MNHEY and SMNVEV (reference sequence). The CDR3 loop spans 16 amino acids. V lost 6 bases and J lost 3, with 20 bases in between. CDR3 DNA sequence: TGTGCCAGCAGCGTAGCGACAGAGAGGCACGACACTGAAGCTTTCTTT. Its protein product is CASSVATERHDTEAFF.

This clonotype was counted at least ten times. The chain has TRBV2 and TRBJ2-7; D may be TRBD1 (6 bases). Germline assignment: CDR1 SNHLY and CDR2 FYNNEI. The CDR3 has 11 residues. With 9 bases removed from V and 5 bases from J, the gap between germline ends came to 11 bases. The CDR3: CARQTGNEQYF. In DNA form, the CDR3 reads TGTGCCAGGCAAACAGGGAACGAGCAGTACTTC. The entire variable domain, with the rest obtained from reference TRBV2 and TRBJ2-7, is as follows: EPEVTQTPSHQVTQMGQEVILRCVPISNHLYFYWYRQILGQKVEFLVSFYNNEISEKSEIFDDQFSVERPDGSNFTLKIRSTKLEDSAMYFCARQTGNEQYFGPGTRLTVT.

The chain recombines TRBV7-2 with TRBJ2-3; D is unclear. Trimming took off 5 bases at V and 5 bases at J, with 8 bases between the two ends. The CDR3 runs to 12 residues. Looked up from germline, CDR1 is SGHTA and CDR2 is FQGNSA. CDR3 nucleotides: TGTGCCAGCAGCCCAAACATAGATACGCAGTATTTT. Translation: CASSPNIDTQYF.

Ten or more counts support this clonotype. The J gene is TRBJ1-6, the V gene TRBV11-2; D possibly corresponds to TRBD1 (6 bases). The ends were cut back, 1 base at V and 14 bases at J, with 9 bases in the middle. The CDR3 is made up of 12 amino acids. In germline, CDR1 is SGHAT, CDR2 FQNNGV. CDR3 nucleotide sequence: TGTGCCAGCAGCTTAGGACAGGCAACCCTCCACTTT. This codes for CASSLGQATLHF.

The CDR3 reads CASSLYTGYTF. CDR3 nucleotide sequence: TGTGCCAGCAGCTTATATACTGGCTACACCTTC. The genes are TRBV7-9 and TRBJ1-2; D remains unclear. The germline gives CDR1 SEHNR, CDR2 FQNEAQ (reference sequence). This CDR3 region has 11 residues. V shed 2 bases and J shed 7 bases, with 5 bases lying between them.

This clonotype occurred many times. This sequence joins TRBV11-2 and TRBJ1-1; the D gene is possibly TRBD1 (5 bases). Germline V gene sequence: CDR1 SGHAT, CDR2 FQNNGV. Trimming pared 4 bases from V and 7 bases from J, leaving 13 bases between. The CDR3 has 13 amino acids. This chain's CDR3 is CASSSGIGGEAFF. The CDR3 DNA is TGTGCCAGCAGCTCCGGCATCGGGGGTGAAGCTTTCTTT.

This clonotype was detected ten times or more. The CDR3 sequence is CASSSSGRRHTEAFF. For the CDR3, the DNA is TGTGCCAGCTCTTCGTCGGGTAGGCGCCACACTGAAGCTTTCTTT. The gene calls are TRBV6-1 and TRBJ1-1; no clear D gene. This CDR3 is built from 15 residues. In germline, CDR1 is MNHNS, CDR2 SASEGT. The V end was cut by 8 bases, the J end by 3 bases, with 19 bases between.

CDR3 in amino acids: CAWSVGTSGSTEQYF. In nucleotides, the CDR3 is TGTGCCTGGAGTGTGGGGACTAGCGGGAGTACCGAGCAGTACTTC. The chain couples TRBV30 to TRBJ2-7; 14 bases map to TRBD2. The CDR3 runs 15 residues. The V gene end was trimmed by 0 bases and the J gene end by 6 bases; junction bases not matched to a gene: 4. Germline-derived CDR1 and CDR2 are GTSNPN and SVGIG (reference sequence).

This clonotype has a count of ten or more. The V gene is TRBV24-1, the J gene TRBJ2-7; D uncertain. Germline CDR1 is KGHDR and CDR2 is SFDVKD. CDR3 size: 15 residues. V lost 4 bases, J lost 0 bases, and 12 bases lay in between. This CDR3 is CATSEPSEISYEQYF. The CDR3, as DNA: TGTGCCACCAGTGAACCCTCAGAGATCTCCTACGAGCAGTACTTC.

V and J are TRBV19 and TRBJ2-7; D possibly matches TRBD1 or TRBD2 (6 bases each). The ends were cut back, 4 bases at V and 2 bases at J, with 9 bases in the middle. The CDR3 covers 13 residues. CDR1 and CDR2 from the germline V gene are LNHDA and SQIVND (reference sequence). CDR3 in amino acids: CASSKEGAYEQYF. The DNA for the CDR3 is TGTGCCAGTAGTAAGGAGGGGGCCTACGAGCAGTACTTC.

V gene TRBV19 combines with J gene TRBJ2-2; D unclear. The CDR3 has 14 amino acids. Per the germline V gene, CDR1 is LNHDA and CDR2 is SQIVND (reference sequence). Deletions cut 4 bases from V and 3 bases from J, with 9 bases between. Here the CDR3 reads CASSNGRDTGELFF. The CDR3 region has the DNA TGTGCCAGTAGTAATGGGCGAGACACCGGGGAGCTGTTTTTT.

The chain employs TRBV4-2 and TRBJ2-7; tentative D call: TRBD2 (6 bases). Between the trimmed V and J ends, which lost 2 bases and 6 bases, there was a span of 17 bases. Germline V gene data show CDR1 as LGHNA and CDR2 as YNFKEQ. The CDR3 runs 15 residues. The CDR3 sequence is CASSQPSREIGEQYF. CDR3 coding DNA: TGTGCCAGCAGCCAACCGTCACGGGAGATAGGCGAGCAGTACTTC.

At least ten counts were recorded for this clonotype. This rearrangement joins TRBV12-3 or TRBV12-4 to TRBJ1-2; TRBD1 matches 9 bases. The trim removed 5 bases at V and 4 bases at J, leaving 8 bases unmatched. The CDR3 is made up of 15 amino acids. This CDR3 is CASSLWTGEGYGYTF. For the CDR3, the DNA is TGTGCCAGCAGTCTATGGACAGGGGAGGGCTATGGCTACACCTTC.

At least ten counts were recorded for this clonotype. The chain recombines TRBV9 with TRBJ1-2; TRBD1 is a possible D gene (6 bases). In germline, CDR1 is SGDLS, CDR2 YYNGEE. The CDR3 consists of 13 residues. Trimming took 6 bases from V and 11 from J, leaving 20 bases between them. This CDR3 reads CASTRELGQSYTF. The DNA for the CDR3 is TGTGCCAGCACCAGGGAATTAGGACAGTCATACACCTTC.

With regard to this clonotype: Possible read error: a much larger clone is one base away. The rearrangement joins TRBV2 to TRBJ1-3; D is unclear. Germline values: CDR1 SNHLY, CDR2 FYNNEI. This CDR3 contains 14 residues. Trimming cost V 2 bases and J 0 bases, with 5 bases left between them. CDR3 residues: CASSEPGSGNTIYF. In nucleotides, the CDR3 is TGTGCCAGCAGTGAACCAGGCTCTGGAAACACCATATATTTT.

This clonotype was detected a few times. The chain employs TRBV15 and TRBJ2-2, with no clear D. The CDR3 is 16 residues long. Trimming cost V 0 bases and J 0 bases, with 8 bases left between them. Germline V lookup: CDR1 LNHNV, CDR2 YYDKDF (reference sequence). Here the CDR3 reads CATSRDLVTNTGELFF. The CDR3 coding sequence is TGTGCCACCAGCAGAGATCTAGTTACGAACACCGGGGAGCTGTTTTTT.

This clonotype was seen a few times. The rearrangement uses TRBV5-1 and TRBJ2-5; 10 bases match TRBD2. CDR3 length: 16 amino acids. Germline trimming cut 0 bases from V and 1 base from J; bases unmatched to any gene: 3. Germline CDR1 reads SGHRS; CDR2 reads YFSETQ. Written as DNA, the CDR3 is TGCGCCAGCAGCTTGGAGAGCGGGAGGGTCCAAGAGACCCAGTACTTC. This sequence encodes CASSLESGRVQETQYF.

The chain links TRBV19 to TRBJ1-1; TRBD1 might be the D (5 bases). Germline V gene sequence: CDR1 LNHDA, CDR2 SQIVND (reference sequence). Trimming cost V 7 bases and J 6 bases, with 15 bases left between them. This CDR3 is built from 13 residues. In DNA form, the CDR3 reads TGTGCCAGTATCGGGAGGGGATGGCCTGAAGCTTTCTTT. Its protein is CASIGRGWPEAFF. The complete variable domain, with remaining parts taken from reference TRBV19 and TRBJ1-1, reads DGGITQSPKYLFRKEGQNVTLSCEQNLNHDAMYWYRQDPGQGLRLIYYSQIVNDFQKGDIAEGYSVSREKKESFPLTVTSAQKNPTAFYLCASIGRGWPEAFFGQGTRLTVV.

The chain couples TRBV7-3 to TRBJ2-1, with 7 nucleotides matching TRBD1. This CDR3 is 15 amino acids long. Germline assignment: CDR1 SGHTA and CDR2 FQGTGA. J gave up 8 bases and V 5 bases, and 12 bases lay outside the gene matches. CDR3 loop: CASSLDRESIHEQFF. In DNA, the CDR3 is TGTGCCAGCAGCCTCGACAGGGAATCTATACATGAGCAGTTCTTC.

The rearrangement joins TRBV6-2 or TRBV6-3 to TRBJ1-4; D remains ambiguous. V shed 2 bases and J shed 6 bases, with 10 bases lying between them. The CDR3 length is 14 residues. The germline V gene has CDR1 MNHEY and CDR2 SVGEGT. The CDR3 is CASSYRNIDEKLFF. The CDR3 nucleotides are TGTGCCAGCAGTTACAGGAACATCGATGAAAAACTGTTTTTT.

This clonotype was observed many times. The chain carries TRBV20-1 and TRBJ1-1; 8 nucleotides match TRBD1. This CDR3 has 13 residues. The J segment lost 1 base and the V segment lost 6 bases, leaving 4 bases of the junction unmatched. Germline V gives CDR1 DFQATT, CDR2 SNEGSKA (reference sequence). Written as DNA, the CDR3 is TGCAGTGCGGACAGGGTTGAGAACACTGAAGCTTTCTTT. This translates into CSADRVENTEAFF.

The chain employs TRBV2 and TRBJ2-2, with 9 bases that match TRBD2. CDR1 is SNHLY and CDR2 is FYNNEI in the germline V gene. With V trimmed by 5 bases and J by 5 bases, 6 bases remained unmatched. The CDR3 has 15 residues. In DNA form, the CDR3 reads TGTGCCAGCAGTAGGCTAGCGGGGAAGACCGGGGAGCTGTTTTTT. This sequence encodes CASSRLAGKTGELFF. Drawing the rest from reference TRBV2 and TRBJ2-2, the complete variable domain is EPEVTQTPSHQVTQMGQEVILRCVPISNHLYFYWYRQILGQKVEFLVSFYNNEISEKSEIFDDQFSVERPDGSNFTLKIRSTKLEDSAMYFCASSRLAGKTGELFFGEGSRLTVL.

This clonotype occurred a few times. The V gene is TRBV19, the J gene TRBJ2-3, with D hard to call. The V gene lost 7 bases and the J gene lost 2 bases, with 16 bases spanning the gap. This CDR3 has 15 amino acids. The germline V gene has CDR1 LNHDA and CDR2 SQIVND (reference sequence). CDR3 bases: TGTGCCAGTAACCCTACCCCGGCAACCACAGATACGCAGTATTTT. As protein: CASNPTPATTDTQYF.

The chain's CDR3 is CAWSHQAGLRRTDTQYF. Here the CDR3 DNA reads TGTGCCTGGAGTCACCAAGCCGGACTCCGTCGTACAGATACGCAGTATTTT. This chain links TRBV30 with TRBJ2-3, with D perhaps matching TRBD2 (5 bases). The CDR3 is 17 residues long. Germline V lookup: CDR1 GTSNPN, CDR2 SVGIG (reference sequence). Between the trimmed V and J ends, which lost 2 bases and 3 bases, there was a span of 21 bases.

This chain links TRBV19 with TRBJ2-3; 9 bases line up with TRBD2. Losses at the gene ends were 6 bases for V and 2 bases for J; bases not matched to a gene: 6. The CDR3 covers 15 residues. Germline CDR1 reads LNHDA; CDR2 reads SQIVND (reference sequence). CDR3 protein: CASRTSGRPTDTQYF. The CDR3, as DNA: TGTGCCAGTAGAACCAGCGGGAGGCCCACAGATACGCAGTATTTT.

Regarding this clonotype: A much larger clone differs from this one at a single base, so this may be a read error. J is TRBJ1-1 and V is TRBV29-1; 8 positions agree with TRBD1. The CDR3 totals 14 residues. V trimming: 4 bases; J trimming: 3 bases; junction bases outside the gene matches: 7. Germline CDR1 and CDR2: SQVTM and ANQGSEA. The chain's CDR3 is CSVVWVGQDTEAFF. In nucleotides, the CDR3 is TGCAGCGTTGTTTGGGTGGGACAGGACACTGAAGCTTTCTTT.

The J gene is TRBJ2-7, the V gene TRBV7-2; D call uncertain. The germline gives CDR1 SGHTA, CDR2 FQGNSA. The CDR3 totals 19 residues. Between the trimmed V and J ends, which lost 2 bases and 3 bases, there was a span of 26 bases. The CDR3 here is CASSLIVGQVLPGDYEQYF. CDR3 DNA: TGTGCCAGCAGCTTAATCGTAGGGCAGGTTCTCCCAGGCGACTACGAGCAGTACTTC.

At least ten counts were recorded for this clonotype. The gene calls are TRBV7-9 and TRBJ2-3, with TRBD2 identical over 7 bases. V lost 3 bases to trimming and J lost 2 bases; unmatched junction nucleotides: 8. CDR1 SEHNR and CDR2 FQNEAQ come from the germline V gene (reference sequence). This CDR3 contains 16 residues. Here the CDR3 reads CASSLIREAHTDTQYF. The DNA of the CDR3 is TGTGCCAGCAGCTTGATCCGGGAGGCCCACACAGATACGCAGTATTTT. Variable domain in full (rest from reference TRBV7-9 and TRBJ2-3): DTGVSQNPRHKITKRGQNVTFRCDPISEHNRLYWYRQTLGQGPEFLTYFQNEAQLEKSRLLSDRFSAERPKGSFSTLEIQRTEQGDSAMYLCASSLIREAHTDTQYFGPGTRLTVL.

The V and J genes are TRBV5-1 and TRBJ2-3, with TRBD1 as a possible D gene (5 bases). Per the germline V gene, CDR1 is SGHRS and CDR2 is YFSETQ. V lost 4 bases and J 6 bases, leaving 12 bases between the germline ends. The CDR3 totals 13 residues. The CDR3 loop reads CASSGPRADTQYF. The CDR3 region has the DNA TGCGCCAGCAGCGGACCCAGGGCTGATACGCAGTATTTT.

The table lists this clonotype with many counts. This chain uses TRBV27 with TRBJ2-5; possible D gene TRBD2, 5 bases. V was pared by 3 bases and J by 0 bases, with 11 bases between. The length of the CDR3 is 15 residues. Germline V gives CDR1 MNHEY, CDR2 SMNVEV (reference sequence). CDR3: CASSFLGANQETQYF. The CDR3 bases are TGTGCCAGCAGTTTCTTGGGAGCGAACCAAGAGACCCAGTACTTC.